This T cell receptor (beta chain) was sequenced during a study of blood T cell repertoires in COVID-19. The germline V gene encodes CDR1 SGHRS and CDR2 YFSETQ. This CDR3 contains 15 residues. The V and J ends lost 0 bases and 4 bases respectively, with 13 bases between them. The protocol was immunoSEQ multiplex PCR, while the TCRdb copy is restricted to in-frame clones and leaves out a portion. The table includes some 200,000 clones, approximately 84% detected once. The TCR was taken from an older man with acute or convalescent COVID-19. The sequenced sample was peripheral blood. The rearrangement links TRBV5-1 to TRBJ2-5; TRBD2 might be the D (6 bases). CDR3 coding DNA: TGCGCCAGCAGCTTGGGGGCGGGACGCGGAGAGACCCAGTACTTC. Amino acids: CASSLGAGRGETQYF.